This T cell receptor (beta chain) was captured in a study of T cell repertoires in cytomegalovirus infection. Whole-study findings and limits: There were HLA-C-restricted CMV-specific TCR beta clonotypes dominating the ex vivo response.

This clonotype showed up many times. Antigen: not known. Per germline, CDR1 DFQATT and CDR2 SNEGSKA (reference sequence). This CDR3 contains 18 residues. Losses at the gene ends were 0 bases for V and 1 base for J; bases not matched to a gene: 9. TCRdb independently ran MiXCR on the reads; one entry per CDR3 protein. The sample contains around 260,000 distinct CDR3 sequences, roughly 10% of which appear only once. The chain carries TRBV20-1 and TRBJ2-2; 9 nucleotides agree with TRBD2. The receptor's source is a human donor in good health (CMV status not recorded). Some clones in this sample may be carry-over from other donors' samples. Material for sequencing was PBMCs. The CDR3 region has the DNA TGCAGTGCTAGAGATCGGAATAGCGGGGGAGTGAACACCGGGGAGCTGTTTTTT. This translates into CSARDRNSGGVNTGELFF.